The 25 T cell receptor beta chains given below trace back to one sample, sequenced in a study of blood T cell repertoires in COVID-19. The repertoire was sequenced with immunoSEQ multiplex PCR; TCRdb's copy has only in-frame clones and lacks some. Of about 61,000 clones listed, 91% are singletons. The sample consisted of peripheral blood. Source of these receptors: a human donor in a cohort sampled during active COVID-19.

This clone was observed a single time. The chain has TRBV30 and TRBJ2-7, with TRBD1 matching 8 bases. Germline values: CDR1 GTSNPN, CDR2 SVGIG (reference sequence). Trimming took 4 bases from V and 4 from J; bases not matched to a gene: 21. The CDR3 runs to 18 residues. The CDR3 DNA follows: TGTGCCTGGAATGGGTACTCGCCGGCAGGGACAGGTCGATACGAGCAGTACTTC. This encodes CAWNGYSPAGTGRYEQYF.

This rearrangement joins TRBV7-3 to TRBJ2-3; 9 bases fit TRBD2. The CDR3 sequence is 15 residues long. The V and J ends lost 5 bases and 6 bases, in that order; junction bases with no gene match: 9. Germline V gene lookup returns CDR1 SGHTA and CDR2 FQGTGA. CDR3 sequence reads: CASSPSSGARDTQYF. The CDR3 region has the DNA TGTGCCAGCAGCCCGTCTAGCGGGGCAAGGGATACGCAGTATTTT.

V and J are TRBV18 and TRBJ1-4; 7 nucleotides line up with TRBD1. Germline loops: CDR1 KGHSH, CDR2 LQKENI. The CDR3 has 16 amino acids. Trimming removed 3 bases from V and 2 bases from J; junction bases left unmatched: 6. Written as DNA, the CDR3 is TGTGCCAGCTCACCGGGACAGTTGGGCACTAATGAAAAACTGTTTTTT. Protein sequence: CASSPGQLGTNEKLFF.

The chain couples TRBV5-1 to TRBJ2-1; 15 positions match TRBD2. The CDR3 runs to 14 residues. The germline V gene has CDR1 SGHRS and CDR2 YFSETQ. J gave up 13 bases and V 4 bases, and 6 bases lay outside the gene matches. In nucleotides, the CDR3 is TGCGCCAGCAGCCCCGGACTAGCGGGAGGGCAACAGTTCTTC. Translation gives CASSPGLAGGQQFF.

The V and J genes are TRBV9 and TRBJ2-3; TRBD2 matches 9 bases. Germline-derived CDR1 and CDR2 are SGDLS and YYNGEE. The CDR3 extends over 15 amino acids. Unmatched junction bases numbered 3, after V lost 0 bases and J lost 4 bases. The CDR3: CASSVGGRASDTQYF. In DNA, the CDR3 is TGTGCCAGCAGCGTAGGCGGGAGGGCATCAGATACGCAGTATTTT. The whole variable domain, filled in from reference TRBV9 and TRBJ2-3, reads DSGVTQTPKHLITATGQRVTLRCSPRSGDLSVYWYQQSLDQGLQFLIQYYNGEERAKGNILERFSAQQFPDLHSELNLSSLELGDSALYFCASSVGGRASDTQYFGPGTRLTVL.

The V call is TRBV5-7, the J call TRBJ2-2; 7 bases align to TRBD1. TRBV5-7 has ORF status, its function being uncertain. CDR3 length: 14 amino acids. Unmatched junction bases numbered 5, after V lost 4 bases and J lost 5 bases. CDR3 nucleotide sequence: TGTGCCAGCAGCCCCGGGACAGAGACCGGGGAGCTGTTTTTT. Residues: CASSPGTETGELFF.

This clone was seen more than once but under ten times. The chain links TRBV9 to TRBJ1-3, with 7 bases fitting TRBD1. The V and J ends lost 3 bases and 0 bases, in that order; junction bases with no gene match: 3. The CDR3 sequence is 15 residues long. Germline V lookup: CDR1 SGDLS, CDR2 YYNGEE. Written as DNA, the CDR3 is TGTGCCAGCAGCGGTTCAGGGGGCTCTGGAAACACCATATATTTT. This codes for CASSGSGGSGNTIYF.

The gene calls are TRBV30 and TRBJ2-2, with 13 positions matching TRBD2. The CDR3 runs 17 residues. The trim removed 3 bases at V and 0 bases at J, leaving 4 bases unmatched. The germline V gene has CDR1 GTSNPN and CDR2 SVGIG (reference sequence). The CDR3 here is CAWRTSGGPTNTGELFF. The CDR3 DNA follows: TGTGCCTGGAGGACTAGCGGGGGGCCTACGAACACCGGGGAGCTGTTTTTT.

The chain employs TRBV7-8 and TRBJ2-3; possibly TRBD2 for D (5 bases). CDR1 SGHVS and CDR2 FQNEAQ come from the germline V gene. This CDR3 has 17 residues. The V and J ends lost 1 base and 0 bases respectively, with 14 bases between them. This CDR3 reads CASSLGWGAVSTDTQYF. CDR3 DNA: TGTGCCAGCAGCTTAGGATGGGGAGCGGTCAGCACAGATACGCAGTATTTT.

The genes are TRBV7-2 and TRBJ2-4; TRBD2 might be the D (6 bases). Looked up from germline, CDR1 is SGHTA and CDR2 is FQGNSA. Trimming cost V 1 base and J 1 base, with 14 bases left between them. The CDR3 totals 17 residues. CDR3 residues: CASSLGGKGRAKNIQYF. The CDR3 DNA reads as TGTGCCAGCAGCTTAGGTGGCAAGGGGAGGGCCAAAAACATTCAGTACTTC.

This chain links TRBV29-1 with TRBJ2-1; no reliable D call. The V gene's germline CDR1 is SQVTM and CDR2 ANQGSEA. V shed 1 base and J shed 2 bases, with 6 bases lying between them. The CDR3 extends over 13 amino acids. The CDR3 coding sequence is TGCAGCGTTGAAGCTGGCCCCTACAATGAGCAGTTCTTC. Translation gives CSVEAGPYNEQFF.

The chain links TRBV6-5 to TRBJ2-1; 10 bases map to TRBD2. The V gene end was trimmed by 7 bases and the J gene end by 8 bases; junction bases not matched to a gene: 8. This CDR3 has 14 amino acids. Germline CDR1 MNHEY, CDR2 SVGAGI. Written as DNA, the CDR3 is TGTGCCAGCAAAAAACTAGCGGGGATGGATGAGCAGTTCTTC. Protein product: CASKKLAGMDEQFF.

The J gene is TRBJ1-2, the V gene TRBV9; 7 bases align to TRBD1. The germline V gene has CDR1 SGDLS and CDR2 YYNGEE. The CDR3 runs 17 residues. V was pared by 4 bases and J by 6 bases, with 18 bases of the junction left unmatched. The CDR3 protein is CASSTQAGGRRPHGYTF. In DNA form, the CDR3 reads TGTGCCAGCAGCACGCAGGCAGGGGGGCGCCGACCTCATGGCTACACCTTC. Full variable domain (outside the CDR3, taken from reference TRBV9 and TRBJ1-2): DSGVTQTPKHLITATGQRVTLRCSPRSGDLSVYWYQQSLDQGLQFLIQYYNGEERAKGNILERFSAQQFPDLHSELNLSSLELGDSALYFCASSTQAGGRRPHGYTFGSGTRLTVV.

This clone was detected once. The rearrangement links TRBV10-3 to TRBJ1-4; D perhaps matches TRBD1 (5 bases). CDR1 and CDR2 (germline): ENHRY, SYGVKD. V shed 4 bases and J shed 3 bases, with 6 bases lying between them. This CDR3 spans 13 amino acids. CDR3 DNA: TGTGCCATCAGTGCGGGGGCTAATGAAAAACTGTTTTTT. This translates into CAISAGANEKLFF.

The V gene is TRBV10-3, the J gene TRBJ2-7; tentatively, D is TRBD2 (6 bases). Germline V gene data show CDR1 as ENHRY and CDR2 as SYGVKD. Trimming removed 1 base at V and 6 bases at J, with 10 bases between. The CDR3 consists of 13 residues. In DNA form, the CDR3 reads TGTGCCATCAGTGAGTGGAGTAGCGGCGAGCAGTACTTC. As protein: CAISEWSSGEQYF.

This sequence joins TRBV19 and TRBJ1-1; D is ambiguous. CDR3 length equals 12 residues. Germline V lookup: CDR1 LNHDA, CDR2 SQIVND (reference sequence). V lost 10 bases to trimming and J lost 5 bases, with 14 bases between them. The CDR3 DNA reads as TGTGCCACCCGGAGAGGAGGAACTGAAGCTTTCTTT. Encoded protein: CATRRGGTEAFF.

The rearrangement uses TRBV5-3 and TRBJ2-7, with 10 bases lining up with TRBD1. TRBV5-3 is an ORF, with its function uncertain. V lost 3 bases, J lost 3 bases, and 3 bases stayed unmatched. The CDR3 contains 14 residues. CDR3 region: CARSSRTGGYEQYF. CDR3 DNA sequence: TGTGCCAGAAGCTCCCGGACAGGGGGCTACGAGCAGTACTTC.

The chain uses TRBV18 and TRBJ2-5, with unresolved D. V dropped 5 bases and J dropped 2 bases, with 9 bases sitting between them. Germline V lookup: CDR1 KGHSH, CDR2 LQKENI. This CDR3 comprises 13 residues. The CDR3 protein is CASSETLQETQYF. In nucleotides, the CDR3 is TGTGCCAGCTCAGAGACACTGCAAGAGACCCAGTACTTC.

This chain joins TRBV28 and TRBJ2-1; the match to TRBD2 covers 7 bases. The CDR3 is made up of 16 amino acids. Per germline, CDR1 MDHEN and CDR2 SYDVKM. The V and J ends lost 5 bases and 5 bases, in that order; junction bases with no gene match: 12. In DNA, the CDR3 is TGTGCCAGCAGTATTCGTGGGGGAGGGCTCAACAATGAGCAGTTCTTC. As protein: CASSIRGGGLNNEQFF.

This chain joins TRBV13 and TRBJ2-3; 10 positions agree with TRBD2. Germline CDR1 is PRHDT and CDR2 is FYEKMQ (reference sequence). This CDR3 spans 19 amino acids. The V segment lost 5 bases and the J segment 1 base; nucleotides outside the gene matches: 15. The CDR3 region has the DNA TGTGCCAGCAGCCCACTCACTAGCGGGGCGGTTGGCCGCACAGATACGCAGTATTTT. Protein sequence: CASSPLTSGAVGRTDTQYF.

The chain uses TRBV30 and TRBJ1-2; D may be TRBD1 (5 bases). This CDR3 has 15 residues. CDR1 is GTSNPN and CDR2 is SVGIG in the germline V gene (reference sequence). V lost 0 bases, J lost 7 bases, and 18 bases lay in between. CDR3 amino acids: CAWSVQGGWLGGYTF. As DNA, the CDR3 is TGTGCCTGGAGTGTTCAGGGAGGATGGCTGGGTGGCTACACCTTC.

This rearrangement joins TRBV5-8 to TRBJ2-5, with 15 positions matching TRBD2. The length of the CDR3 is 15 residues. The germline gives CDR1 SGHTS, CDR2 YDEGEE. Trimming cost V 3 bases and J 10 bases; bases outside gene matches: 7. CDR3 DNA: TGTGCCAGCAGCTCGGGGACTAGCGGGAGGTTAAACCAGTACTTC. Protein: CASSSGTSGRLNQYF.

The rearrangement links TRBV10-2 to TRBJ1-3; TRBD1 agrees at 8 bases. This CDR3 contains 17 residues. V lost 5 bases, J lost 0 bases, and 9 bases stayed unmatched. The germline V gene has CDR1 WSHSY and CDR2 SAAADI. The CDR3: CASSKQGGKFSGNTIYF. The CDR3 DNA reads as TGCGCCAGCAGTAAACAGGGGGGTAAATTCTCTGGAAACACCATATATTTT.

CDR3 coding DNA: TGTGCCAGCAGCGTGAGGGGGCTCGGAGATACGCAGTATTTT. The encoded protein is CASSVRGLGDTQYF. J is TRBJ2-3 and V is TRBV9, with 7 nucleotides matching TRBD1. Germline CDR1 is SGDLS and CDR2 is YYNGEE. This CDR3 contains 14 residues. With 2 bases clipped from V and 5 bases from J, the junction kept 5 bases outside the gene matches.

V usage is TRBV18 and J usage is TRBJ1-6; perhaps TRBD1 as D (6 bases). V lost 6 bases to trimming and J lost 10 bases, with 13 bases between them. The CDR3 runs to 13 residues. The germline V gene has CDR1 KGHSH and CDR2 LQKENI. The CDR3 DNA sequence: TGTGCCAGCTCCACAGGGTCCGGGTCACCCCTCCACTTT. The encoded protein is CASSTGSGSPLHF.